The 29 T cell receptor beta chains reported below all come from one sample, sequenced in a study of cytomegalovirus exposure and HLA in healthy donors (TCRdb year 2017). Receptors were amplified or captured by the immunoSEQ multiplex PCR assay. The multiplex PCR relied on a mix of 60 forward primers for TCR Vbeta segments and 13 reverse primers for TCR Jbeta segments. Not all clones reach the TCRdb copy of this immuneACCESS table, which keeps in-frame sequences only. Checked studies attribute under half of the gap to unresolved V genes and leave the rest unexplained. Within this sample are about 130,000 clones, with 60% to 85% of them counted one time only. The ten biggest clones cover about 1.8% of the sample. The sample taken for sequencing was PBMCs. These receptors were collected from a woman aged 40-49 years in good health and CMV-seronegative.

The chain carries TRBV12-1 and TRBJ1-1; TRBD1, the table's D call, was not compared with the DNA. TRBV12-1 is annotated as a pseudogene. The CDR3 contains 17 residues. CDR3: CASSLYHTGGENTEAFF. The CDR3 DNA reads as TGTGCCAGCAGCCTATATCATACAGGGGGGGAGAACACTGAAGCTTTCTTT.

This chain uses TRBV6-4 with TRBJ1-5; D not certain. The germline V and J ends were trimmed by 4 bases and 7 bases, with 8 bases remaining between them. This CDR3 comprises 12 residues. CDR1 and CDR2 (germline): MRHNA, SNTAGT. DNA of the CDR3: TGTGCCAGCAGTGTTGCCAGGCAGCCCCAGCATTTT. As protein: CASSVARQPQHF.

This clone was detected a few times. J is TRBJ1-2 and V is TRBV6-6; tentatively, D is TRBD1 (6 bases). V dropped 5 bases and J dropped 8 bases, with 12 bases sitting between them. The CDR3 consists of 12 residues. Germline loops: CDR1 MNHNY, CDR2 SVGAGI (reference sequence). CDR3 region: CASSNGQRGYTF. The CDR3 DNA follows: TGTGCCAGCAGTAACGGACAGCGAGGCTACACCTTC.

The rearrangement joins TRBV7-9 to TRBJ2-3; 11 nucleotides match TRBD2. The germline gives CDR1 SEHNR, CDR2 FQNEAQ (reference sequence). There are 16 residues in the CDR3. V shed 4 bases, J shed 2 bases, and the junction held 5 bases outside the gene matches. This CDR3 is CASSSGTSGFTDTQYF. CDR3 nucleotide sequence: TGTGCCAGCAGCTCCGGGACTAGCGGATTCACAGATACGCAGTATTTT.

This clone has only a few counts. V is TRBV11-2 and J is TRBJ2-1; tentative D call: TRBD1 (6 bases). The V end lost 2 bases, the J end lost 1 base, and 12 bases lay between the germline ends. The length of the CDR3 is 16 residues. Germline CDR1 is SGHAT and CDR2 is FQNNGV. CDR3 in DNA: TGTGCCAGCAGCTTAACGGGACATCTTTCCTACAATGAGCAGTTCTTC. Translated, it gives CASSLTGHLSYNEQFF.

The rearrangement uses TRBV19 and TRBJ2-5, with TRBD1 identical over 7 bases. The CDR3 extends over 14 amino acids. From germline, CDR1 is LNHDA and CDR2 SQIVND (reference sequence). V shed 7 bases, J shed 7 bases, and the junction held 12 bases outside the gene matches. The CDR3 coding sequence is TGTGCCAGTAACATTCCACGGACAGGCGGGACCCAGTACTTC. It codes for CASNIPRTGGTQYF.

V gene TRBV21-1 combines with J gene TRBJ1-6; TRBD1, the table's D call, was not compared with the DNA. TRBV21-1 is flagged as a pseudogene. This CDR3 is 17 amino acids long. The CDR3 region is CASRLGTGVQDNSPLHF. CDR3 bases: TGTGCCAGCAGACTCGGAACAGGGGTCCAAGATAATTCACCCCTCCACTTT.

As to this clone: One end of the junction varies from germline; a read error may be responsible. V usage is TRBV7-9 and J usage is TRBJ2-7; TRBD1 matches 8 bases. The CDR3 sequence is 16 residues long. Per germline, CDR1 SEHNR and CDR2 FQNEAQ (reference sequence). The DNA for the CDR3 is TGTTCCAGCAGCCCTACCTTCGGGACAGGCTCCTACGAGCAGTACTTC. Its translation is CSSSPTFGTGSYEQYF.

This clone was seen a single time. The chain carries TRBV5-1 and TRBJ2-2; D might be TRBD1 (6 bases). Germline V CDR1 and CDR2: SGHRS, YFSETQ. Trimming cost V 3 bases and J 0 bases, with 12 bases left between them. The CDR3 runs 16 residues. The CDR3 region is CASSSLDRSNTGELFF. The CDR3 bases are TGCGCCAGCAGCTCCCTGGACAGATCGAACACCGGGGAGCTGTTTTTT.

This clone was recorded once. The rearrangement uses TRBV5-3 and TRBJ1-2; 12 bases line up with TRBD1. TRBV5-3 is an open reading frame, and its role is uncertain. Germline trimming cut 2 bases from V and 6 bases from J; bases unmatched to any gene: 11. The CDR3 runs 17 residues. The CDR3 DNA sequence: TGTGCCAGAAGCTTAACCGGGACAGGGGGCGCTTCGGATGGCTACACCTTC. Translated: CARSLTGTGGASDGYTF.

The V and J genes are TRBV6-1 and TRBJ2-1; TRBD1 is a possible D gene (5 bases). Per germline, CDR1 MNHNS and CDR2 SASEGT. V was shortened by 6 bases and J by 7 bases, with 16 bases between the two germline ends. The CDR3 loop spans 14 amino acids. CDR3 region: CASRSRQIGNEQFF. DNA for the CDR3: TGTGCCAGCAGATCCCGACAGATTGGGAATGAGCAGTTCTTC.

This chain links TRBV28 with TRBJ2-7, with 11 bases aligning to TRBD2. J was trimmed by 12 bases and V by 5 bases; bases with no gene match: 24. Germline CDR1 reads MDHEN; CDR2 reads SYDVKM. The CDR3 is made up of 18 amino acids. The DNA of the CDR3 is TGTGCCAGCAGTCCACCCCCCGGGACTAGCGGTCTCATCAGGTTAGGGTACTTC. It encodes CASSPPPGTSGLIRLGYF.

The chain links TRBV4-2 to TRBJ2-7, with D tentatively TRBD1 (5 bases). V lost 3 bases and J lost 2, with 14 bases in between. Germline V gene sequence: CDR1 LGHNA, CDR2 YNFKEQ. The length of the CDR3 is 15 residues. CDR3: CASSQGQGIPYEQYF. The CDR3 DNA reads TGTGCCAGCAGCCAGGGGCAGGGAATCCCCTACGAGCAGTACTTC.

The rearrangement uses TRBV4-2 and TRBJ1-2, with D possibly matching TRBD1 (5 bases). CDR3 length equals 17 residues. The V end was cut by 1 base, the J end by 7 bases, with 22 bases between. The germline V gene has CDR1 LGHNA and CDR2 YNFKEQ. The CDR3 reads CASSQGGSVGGVAGYTF. CDR3 bases: TGTGCCAGCAGCCAAGGAGGAAGTGTCGGAGGGGTAGCTGGCTACACCTTC.

The chain links TRBV6-5 to TRBJ2-7, with no clear D. This CDR3 contains 11 residues. V lost 5 bases and J 5 bases, leaving 7 bases between the germline ends. Germline V gene sequence: CDR1 MNHEY, CDR2 SVGAGI. The CDR3 DNA reads TGTGCCAGCAGTCCGGGTCACGAGCAGTACTTC. This codes for CASSPGHEQYF.

J is TRBJ2-4 and V is TRBV5-1, with 7 nucleotides matching TRBD2. The CDR3 sequence is 13 residues long. Germline V CDR1 and CDR2: SGHRS, YFSETQ. J lost 8 bases, V lost 4 bases, and 6 bases had no gene match. DNA of the CDR3: TGCGCCAGCAGCCCGGGGGGAGGGGACATTCAGTACTTC. Translated: CASSPGGGDIQYF.

This chain links TRBV5-1 with TRBJ2-4; D possibly corresponds to TRBD1 (6 bases). The ends were cut back, 5 bases at V and 3 bases at J, with 9 bases in the middle. Germline V gene data show CDR1 as SGHRS and CDR2 as YFSETQ. The CDR3 has 13 amino acids. The CDR3 region is CASRQGDKNIQYF. The CDR3 bases are TGCGCCAGCAGACAGGGTGACAAAAACATTCAGTACTTC.

Only a few counts were recorded for this clone. V usage is TRBV7-2 and J usage is TRBJ2-5, with 12 nucleotides matching TRBD1. Losses at the gene ends were 5 bases for V and 5 bases for J; bases not matched to a gene: 6. The CDR3 runs 15 residues. Germline CDR1 reads SGHTA; CDR2 reads FQGNSA. CDR3 nucleotides: TGTGCCAGCAGCCGGGGACAGGGGGCTGAGGAGACCCAGTACTTC. Protein product: CASSRGQGAEETQYF.

The rearrangement uses TRBV7-3 and TRBJ2-1; 13 nucleotides align to TRBD2. Per the germline V gene, CDR1 is SGHTA and CDR2 is FQGTGA. This CDR3 is 15 amino acids long. After removal of 5 bases from V and 5 bases from J, the junction contained 3 bases not matched to a gene. The CDR3 loop reads CASSPGTSGNNEQFF. In DNA form, the CDR3 reads TGTGCCAGCAGCCCGGGGACTAGCGGGAACAATGAGCAGTTCTTC.

The rearrangement uses TRBV7-2 and TRBJ1-5; tentatively, D is TRBD1 (5 bases). Germline V gene lookup returns CDR1 SGHTA and CDR2 FQGNSA. V shed 1 base and J shed 9 bases, with 16 bases lying between them. The CDR3 consists of 15 residues. CDR3 DNA: TGTGCCAGCAGCTTAGATGGGGCAGGGAAGGGGCCCCAGCATTTT. Amino acid sequence: CASSLDGAGKGPQHF.

Of note for this clone: The missing conserved phenylalanine or tryptophan at the end of this CDR3 makes a read error likely. This rearrangement joins TRBV7-2 to TRBJ1-2; 9 bases are shared with TRBD1. V gave up 3 bases and J gave up 7 bases; unmatched junction bases: 3. The CDR3 is 13 amino acids. Germline V gene lookup returns CDR1 SGHTA and CDR2 FQGNSA. The chain's CDR3 is CASSLDRGGGYTL. CDR3 bases: TGTGCCAGCAGCTTGGACAGGGGTGGTGGCTACACCCTC.

V is TRBV28 and J is TRBJ2-3; 8 nucleotides agree with TRBD2. Germline CDR1 reads MDHEN; CDR2 reads SYDVKM. This CDR3 region has 15 residues. V gave up 5 bases and J gave up 4 bases; unmatched junction bases: 8. The DNA of the CDR3 is TGTGCCAGCAGTCGGAGCGGGGGTGGGGCAGATACGCAGTATTTT. It translates to CASSRSGGGADTQYF.

To note about this clone: Compared with germline, one end of the junction differs, possibly owing to a read error. The chain combines TRBV5-1 with TRBJ2-4, with 8 bases matching TRBD2. The length of the CDR3 is 21 residues. The germline gives CDR1 SGHRS, CDR2 YFSETQ. CDR3 bases: TGCGCCAGCAGCTTAACGACGGCGGCTAGCGGGTTGGGTGTCGTCAAAAACAGTCAGTACTTC. This sequence encodes CASSLTTAASGLGVVKNSQYF. The full variable domain, with the rest looked up from reference TRBV5-1 and TRBJ2-4, is KAGVTQTPRYLIKTRGQQVTLSCSPISGHRSVSWYQQTPGQGLQFLFEYFSETQRNKGNFPGRFSGRQFSNSRSEMNVSTLELGDSALYLCASSLTTAASGLGVVKNSQYFGAGTRLSVL.

The gene calls are TRBV7-3 and TRBJ1-1; 9 positions agree with TRBD1. V was clipped by 5 bases and J by 5 bases; unmatched bases: 3. The CDR3 extends over 13 amino acids. The germline CDR1 and CDR2 sequences are SGHTA and FQGTGA. The CDR3 nucleotides are TGTGCCAGCAGCCTACAGGGGGCAACTGAAGCTTTCTTT. Protein sequence: CASSLQGATEAFF.

V is TRBV27 and J is TRBJ1-1, with D unclear. Germline CDR1 MNHEY, CDR2 SMNVEV (reference sequence). V was shortened by 2 bases and J by 6 bases, with 13 bases between the two germline ends. The CDR3 contains 14 residues. The CDR3 DNA sequence: TGTGCCAGCAGTTTACTTGGAGGGCAGGCTGAAGCTTTCTTT. It specifies CASSLLGGQAEAFF.

The chain couples TRBV11-2 to TRBJ2-7, with D unclear. Deletions cut 0 bases from V and 7 bases from J, with 13 bases between. The CDR3 totals 14 residues. Germline V gene data show CDR1 as SGHAT and CDR2 as FQNNGV. The CDR3 DNA follows: TGTGCCAGCAGCTTAGATTCTGTCTCCTTAGAGCAGTACTTC. It translates to CASSLDSVSLEQYF.

The chain has TRBV5-4 and TRBJ2-5, with 9 bases aligning to TRBD1. The ends lost 4 bases at V and 2 bases at J; junction bases unmatched: 3. This CDR3 is 14 amino acids long. The germline V gene has CDR1 SGHNT and CDR2 YYREEE (reference sequence). The CDR3 loop reads CASSRDRDQETQYF. The CDR3, as DNA: TGTGCCAGCAGCCGGGACAGGGATCAAGAGACCCAGTACTTC.

Here the CDR3 reads CASREDSATYEQYF. The CDR3 DNA reads as TGTGCCAGCAGGGAGGACAGCGCAACCTACGAGCAGTACTTC. This chain connects TRBV6-1 to TRBJ2-7; perhaps TRBD1 as D (6 bases). V dropped 6 bases and J dropped 2 bases, with 14 bases sitting between them. The CDR3 is made up of 14 amino acids. Germline-derived CDR1 and CDR2 are MNHNS and SASEGT.

This chain connects TRBV5-1 to TRBJ1-2; 7 bases align to TRBD1. This CDR3 spans 16 amino acids. The J segment lost 5 bases and the V segment lost 3 bases, leaving 13 bases of the junction unmatched. The germline V gene has CDR1 SGHRS and CDR2 YFSETQ. The CDR3 DNA reads as TGCGCCAGCAGCTCGGGGATGACAGGGAGAGGGTATGGCTACACCTTC. Translation: CASSSGMTGRGYGYTF.